One sample yielded the 29 T cell receptor beta chains listed below, sequenced in a study of spatial heterogeneity in lung cancer. Time point defined: sample taken at primary tumor resection. Without sorting, whole RNA was sequenced from tumor, nontumor lung or frozen PBMC. MiXCR, applied by TCRdb to the 5' RACE reads, yields one record per CDR3 protein. The top ten clones hold about 29% of a sample with more than 2,000 distinct CDR3 sequences, 4% to 4.5% of them seen once. The sequencing used normal lung tissue next to the tumor, collected at surgery. These receptors all come from a female donor with early-stage non-small cell lung cancer.

This clonotype is categorized as medium-sized. The library was designed around alpha chains, so this beta chain is a stray read whose abundance carries little weight. The V gene is TRBV6-4, the J gene TRBJ2-1; no clear D gene. The V and J ends lost 3 bases and 6 bases respectively, with 12 bases between them. This CDR3 spans 14 amino acids. Per germline, CDR1 MRHNA and CDR2 SNTAGT. CDR3 sequence: CASSEEELSNEQFF. CDR3 coding DNA: TGTGCCAGCAGTGAAGAAGAGCTCAGCAATGAGCAGTTCTTC.

Regarding this clonotype: A library made for alpha chains picked up this beta chain off target, so its size means little. The chain combines TRBV10-3 with TRBJ2-2; TRBD2 aligns across 11 bases. The V segment lost 0 bases and the J segment 4 bases; nucleotides outside the gene matches: 13. The CDR3 sequence is 20 residues long. CDR1 and CDR2 (germline): ENHRY, SYGVKD. Here the CDR3 DNA reads TGTGCCATCAGTGAGTCGACACCCGGGACTAGCGGAACTATCACCGGGGAGCTGTTTTTT. This sequence encodes CAISESTPGTSGTITGELFF.

This clonotype was observed many times. With the library built for alpha chains, this beta chain is off target and its frequency is not meaningful. The gene calls are TRBV9 and TRBJ1-1; no definite D call. CDR1 SGDLS and CDR2 YYNGEE come from the germline V gene. This CDR3 is built from 13 residues. Trimming shortened V by 2 bases and J by 5 bases, and 10 bases separated the two germline ends. The CDR3 DNA sequence: TGTGCCAGCAGCGTCGATCCGAGAACTGAAGCTTTCTTT. This codes for CASSVDPRTEAFF.

By share of the sample, this clonotype is medium-sized. Little can be read into the size of this beta chain, an off-target read in a library designed for alpha chains. The genes are TRBV30 and TRBJ2-2; D assignment may be TRBD1 or TRBD2 (5 bases each). With 3 bases removed from V and 2 bases from J, the gap between germline ends came to 10 bases. Germline-derived CDR1 and CDR2 are GTSNPN and SVGIG (reference sequence). CDR3 size: 14 residues. CDR3 region: CAWRPGPNTGELFF. For the CDR3, the DNA is TGTGCCTGGAGGCCGGGGCCTAACACCGGGGAGCTGTTTTTT.

By share, this clonotype counts as medium-sized. This beta chain was picked up by a library intended for alpha chains and is off target, so its count carries little meaning. V and J are TRBV5-1 and TRBJ2-7, with D maybe TRBD1 (6 bases). The CDR3 runs to 14 residues. The V gene's germline CDR1 is SGHRS and CDR2 YFSETQ. V was trimmed by 1 base and J by 2 bases, leaving 10 bases between them. This CDR3 reads CASSLTGTAYEQYF. In nucleotides, the CDR3 is TGCGCCAGCAGCTTGACAGGGACGGCCTACGAGCAGTACTTC.

This clonotype showed up many times. As an off-target read in a library built for alpha chains, this beta chain has a frequency of little significance. This chain uses TRBV10-3 with TRBJ1-1, with 8 bases fitting TRBD1. Trimming cost V 7 bases and J 5 bases; bases outside gene matches: 9. This CDR3 is built from 14 residues. In germline, CDR1 is ENHRY, CDR2 SYGVKD. The CDR3 coding sequence is TGTGCCATCACAGGGGGCCCCGGGGAGACTGAAGCTTTCTTT. As protein: CAITGGPGETEAFF.

This clonotype is labeled as medium-sized. This beta chain is off target for a library built for alpha chains, so its abundance means little. The V and J genes are TRBV28 and TRBJ1-1; D gene uncertain. The CDR3 covers 11 residues. Trimming stripped 2 bases from V and 11 bases from J, with 9 bases between. Germline-derived CDR1 and CDR2 are MDHEN and SYDVKM. CDR3 protein: CASSLRSIAFF. The CDR3 region has the DNA TGTGCCAGCAGTTTAAGGTCTATCGCTTTCTTT.

By sample fraction, this clonotype is medium-sized. This beta chain lies outside the target of a library built for alpha chains; its clone size means little. This sequence joins TRBV12-3 or TRBV12-4 and TRBJ2-3, with a possible D match to TRBD1 (5 bases). The V end lost 2 bases, the J end lost 2 bases, and 11 bases lay between the germline ends. CDR3 length: 15 amino acids. The CDR3 protein is CASSLTRAPTDTQYF. The CDR3 coding sequence is TGTGCCAGCAGTTTAACCAGGGCCCCCACAGATACGCAGTATTTT.

By its share, this clonotype is large (0.1 to 1%). This beta chain is off target for a library built for alpha chains, so its abundance means little. The V and J genes are TRBV5-1 and TRBJ1-1; D is uncertain. The CDR3 spans 12 residues. V was shortened by 5 bases and J by 1 base, with 6 bases between the two germline ends. Germline V gene lookup returns CDR1 SGHRS and CDR2 YFSETQ. The CDR3 nucleotides are TGCGCCAGCAGGTCCGAGAACACTGAAGCTTTCTTT. It encodes CASRSENTEAFF.

This clonotype was observed many times. Because the library targeted alpha chains, this beta chain is an off-target read whose size means little. V and J are TRBV7-2 and TRBJ1-2; 8 nucleotides line up with TRBD1. Germline trimming cut 5 bases from V and 8 bases from J; bases unmatched to any gene: 7. The CDR3 spans 13 residues. In germline, CDR1 is SGHTA, CDR2 FQGNSA. CDR3 bases: TGTGCCAGCAGCAGACAGGGGCTCGCCGGCTACACCTTC. Translated: CASSRQGLAGYTF.

This clonotype was seen ten or more times. This beta chain is an unintended read in a library built for alpha chains; its size means little. The chain employs TRBV5-1 and TRBJ2-5; 8 nucleotides align to TRBD2. The CDR3 covers 14 residues. V trimming: 0 bases; J trimming: 4 bases; junction bases outside the gene matches: 2. CDR1 is SGHRS, CDR2 YFSETQ, per germline. The CDR3 DNA reads TGCGCCAGCAGCTTGGCCGGACTAGCAGAGACCCAGTACTTC. Encoded protein: CASSLAGLAETQYF.

Many counts were recorded for this clonotype. The size of this beta chain means little, since it is a stray read in a library made for alpha chains. The chain couples TRBV18 to TRBJ2-5, with 8 bases identical to TRBD2. The CDR3 length is 15 residues. CDR1 and CDR2 (germline): KGHSH, LQKENI. Trimming cost V 6 bases and J 2 bases; bases outside gene matches: 8. CDR3 in amino acids: CASSLRRGDQETQYF. The CDR3 region has the DNA TGTGCCAGCTCGCTCCGGCGGGGGGATCAAGAGACCCAGTACTTC.

In its sample, this clonotype is medium-sized. Being off target in a library aimed at alpha chains, this beta chain has a size of little meaning. The gene calls are TRBV7-9 and TRBJ1-1; D not certain. Germline V CDR1 and CDR2: SEHNR, FQNEAQ (reference sequence). V gave up 10 bases and J gave up 3 bases, with 9 bases separating them. The CDR3 length is 11 residues. The CDR3 DNA is TGTGCCACCGGGGAGTACACTGAAGCTTTCTTT. It specifies CATGEYTEAFF.

This clonotype is medium-sized within its sample. Because this beta chain is a stray read in a library intended to capture alpha chains, its abundance should not be given much weight. The genes are TRBV23-1 and TRBJ2-1; possible D gene TRBD2, 6 bases. TRBV23-1 falls under the ORF class, with uncertain function. This CDR3 is built from 14 residues. V lost 10 bases and J lost 7, with 20 bases in between. CDR3 in amino acids: CATPGTGRKNEQFF. CDR3 coding DNA: TGCGCCACCCCGGGGACTGGTCGCAAGAATGAGCAGTTCTTC.

This clonotype was detected many times. This beta chain turned up in a library designed for alpha chains; as an off-target read, its abundance says little. The chain links TRBV6-1 to TRBJ2-3; D remains unclear. Germline assignment: CDR1 MNHNS and CDR2 SASEGT. The CDR3 extends over 16 amino acids. V shed 6 bases and J shed 0 bases, with 16 bases lying between them. The CDR3 bases are TGTGCCAGCAGCCCCTTGGGGTGGGCTAGCACAGATACGCAGTATTTT. This sequence encodes CASSPLGWASTDTQYF.

By share, this clonotype ranks as medium-sized. This beta chain is off target for a library built for alpha chains, so its abundance means little. The genes are TRBV28 and TRBJ2-7, with D possibly matching TRBD1 (6 bases). The germline V and J ends were trimmed by 2 bases and 4 bases, with 9 bases remaining between them. The CDR3 totals 13 residues. Germline V lookup: CDR1 MDHEN, CDR2 SYDVKM. The CDR3 DNA is TGTGCCAGCAGTTTAAGGGGGTTGTACGAGCAGTACTTC. It is translated as CASSLRGLYEQYF.

This clonotype has ten or more counts. Little can be read into the size of this beta chain, an off-target read in a library designed for alpha chains. The chain links TRBV7-8 to TRBJ1-1, with D perhaps matching TRBD1 (5 bases). The CDR3 runs 12 residues. The germline V gene encodes CDR1 SGHVS and CDR2 FQNEAQ. Trimming left V 5 bases short and J 8 bases short, with 12 bases between. The CDR3 DNA follows: TGTGCCAGCAGCGGGGTAGGGACGGAAGCTTTCTTT. This translates into CASSGVGTEAFF.

This clonotype appeared many times. This beta chain is a stray sequence in a library constructed for alpha chains; its clone size is not meaningful. The genes are TRBV11-2 and TRBJ2-1; a possible D gene is TRBD2 (5 bases). CDR3 length: 12 amino acids. With 4 bases removed from V and 12 bases from J, the gap between germline ends came to 13 bases. Germline V gene data show CDR1 as SGHAT and CDR2 as FQNNGV. The CDR3 loop reads CASSSGLARQFF. CDR3 coding DNA: TGTGCCAGCAGCTCCGGACTTGCCAGGCAGTTCTTC.

This clonotype was detected ten times or more. Being off target in a library aimed at alpha chains, this beta chain has a size of little meaning. This rearrangement joins TRBV2 to TRBJ2-1; tentative D call: TRBD2 (6 bases). The CDR3 has 15 amino acids. Per the germline V gene, CDR1 is SNHLY and CDR2 is FYNNEI. With 6 bases removed from V and 0 bases from J, the gap between germline ends came to 12 bases. The CDR3 bases are TGTGCCAGCAGGATGGATAGCGGCTCCTACAATGAGCAGTTCTTC. Protein: CASRMDSGSYNEQFF.

This clonotype is classed as medium-sized. This beta chain is a stray sequence in a library constructed for alpha chains; its clone size is not meaningful. V is TRBV11-3 and J is TRBJ2-6, with D possibly matching TRBD2 (5 bases). Germline CDR1 reads SGHNT; CDR2 reads YENEEA. Deletions cut 1 base from V and 4 bases from J, with 14 bases between. This CDR3 has 17 residues. The DNA of the CDR3 is TGTGCCAGCAGCTTAGGGGCCGGGGTTGCCGGGGCCAACGTCCTGACTTTC. Residues: CASSLGAGVAGANVLTF.

A remark on this clonotype: The library was built for alpha chains, so this beta chain is an off-target read and its size means little. The chain employs TRBV6-2 or TRBV6-3 and TRBJ1-1; the match to TRBD1 covers 9 bases. Germline CDR1 MNHEY, CDR2 SVGEGT. The CDR3 loop spans 15 amino acids. Losses at the gene ends were 6 bases for V and 5 bases for J; bases not matched to a gene: 10. The CDR3 here is CASSYFPGQGTEAFF. In nucleotides, the CDR3 is TGTGCCAGCAGCTATTTTCCGGGACAGGGTACTGAAGCTTTCTTT.

The table lists this clonotype with many counts. The library was designed around alpha chains, so this beta chain is a stray read whose abundance carries little weight. V and J are TRBV29-1 and TRBJ1-1; tentatively, D is TRBD1 (5 bases). Between the trimmed V and J ends, which lost 4 bases and 10 bases, there was a span of 10 bases. CDR3 length: 10 amino acids. Germline CDR1 and CDR2: SQVTM and ANQGSEA. The CDR3 region is CSVGGGGAFF. Written as DNA, the CDR3 is TGCAGCGTTGGCGGGGGGGGAGCTTTCTTT.

Within the sample, this clonotype is medium-sized. The library was prepared for alpha chains; this beta chain is a stray read, so its frequency means little. The V gene is TRBV7-2, the J gene TRBJ2-3; 9 nucleotides match TRBD2. Trimming at V came to 1 base and at J to 1 base, leaving 3 bases not matched to a gene. This CDR3 has 16 amino acids. Germline V lookup: CDR1 SGHTA, CDR2 FQGNSA. This CDR3 is CASSLGASGGTDTQYF. The DNA of the CDR3 is TGTGCCAGCAGCTTAGGGGCTAGCGGGGGCACAGATACGCAGTATTTT. Full variable domain (missing parts from reference TRBV7-2 and TRBJ2-3): GAGVSQSPSNKVTEKGKDVELRCDPISGHTALYWYRQSLGQGLEFLIYFQGNSAPDKSGLPSDRFSAERTGGSVSTLTIQRTQQEDSAVYLCASSLGASGGTDTQYFGPGTRLTVL.

This clonotype is labeled medium-sized. Found in a library prepared for alpha chains, this beta chain is an off-target read, and its abundance has little meaning. The CDR3 nucleotides read TGTGCCACAATTCGAGCGGGACACAATGAGCAGTTCTTC. Translating gives CATIRAGHNEQFF. V usage is TRBV28 and J usage is TRBJ2-1; 7 positions match TRBD2. The junction had 8 bases not matched to a gene; V was cut back by 10 bases and J by 5 bases. The germline CDR1 and CDR2 sequences are MDHEN and SYDVKM. The CDR3 extends over 13 amino acids. Combining the CDR3 with reference TRBV28 and TRBJ2-1 gives the whole variable domain DVKVTQSSRYLVKRTGEKVFLECVQDMDHENMFWYRQDPGLGLRLIYFSYDVKMKEKGDIPEGYSVSREKKERFSLILESASTNQTSMYLCATIRAGHNEQFFGPGTRLTVL.

This clonotype was recorded many times. The library was built for alpha chains, so this beta chain is an off-target read and its size means little. V is TRBV11-1 and J is TRBJ2-3, with D possibly being TRBD1 or TRBD2 (5 bases each). The CDR3 sequence is 14 residues long. V was clipped by 6 bases and J by 4 bases, with 14 bases between them. Germline V gene sequence: CDR1 SGHAT, CDR2 FQDESV (reference sequence). The CDR3 region has the DNA TGTGCCAGCAGACGGGACCTTCAGCCAGATACGCAGTATTTT. It encodes CASRRDLQPDTQYF.

This clonotype was counted a single time. As an off-target read in a library built for alpha chains, this beta chain has a frequency of little significance. This rearrangement joins TRBV3-1 to TRBJ1-2, with a possible D match to TRBD1 (6 bases). This CDR3 has 13 amino acids. CDR1 and CDR2 (germline): LGHDT, YNNKEL (reference sequence). V lost 5 bases, J lost 4 bases, and 11 bases lay in between. CDR3 DNA sequence: TGTGCCAGCAGCAAGGACAGAAGCTATGGCTACACCTTC. Protein: CASSKDRSYGYTF.

Only a few counts were recorded for this clonotype. The library was built for alpha chains, so this beta chain is an off-target read and its size means little. This chain joins TRBV28 and TRBJ2-5; 10 nucleotides line up with TRBD2. CDR3 length equals 16 residues. Germline CDR1 is MDHEN and CDR2 is SYDVKM. The V gene end was trimmed by 6 bases and the J gene end by 6 bases; junction bases not matched to a gene: 13. The CDR3 spells CASSQKGLAGVKTQYF. CDR3 sequence (DNA): TGTGCCAGCAGCCAAAAGGGGCTAGCGGGAGTAAAGACCCAGTACTTC.

This clonotype was found once. The size of this beta chain means little, since it is a stray read in a library made for alpha chains. The chain is built from TRBV6-5 and TRBJ2-2; the D gene is possibly TRBD2 (6 bases). The CDR3 has 16 amino acids. Germline assignment: CDR1 MNHEY and CDR2 SVGAGI. The ends were cut back, 5 bases at V and 5 bases at J, with 18 bases in the middle. The CDR3 reads CASSDLPPGVTGELFF. The CDR3 DNA sequence: TGTGCCAGCAGTGACCTCCCCCCGGGGGTAACCGGGGAGCTGTTTTTT.

This clonotype is large by share. Within a library made for alpha chains, this beta chain is off target, and its count is uninformative. The chain is built from TRBV10-3 and TRBJ2-3; TRBD1 agrees at 7 bases. The germline CDR1 and CDR2 sequences are ENHRY and SYGVKD. This CDR3 is built from 13 residues. Trimming removed 6 bases from V and 6 bases from J; junction bases left unmatched: 6. DNA for the CDR3: TGTGCCATCAGGGGTACAGGGGACGATACGCAGTATTTT. This gives the protein CAIRGTGDDTQYF.